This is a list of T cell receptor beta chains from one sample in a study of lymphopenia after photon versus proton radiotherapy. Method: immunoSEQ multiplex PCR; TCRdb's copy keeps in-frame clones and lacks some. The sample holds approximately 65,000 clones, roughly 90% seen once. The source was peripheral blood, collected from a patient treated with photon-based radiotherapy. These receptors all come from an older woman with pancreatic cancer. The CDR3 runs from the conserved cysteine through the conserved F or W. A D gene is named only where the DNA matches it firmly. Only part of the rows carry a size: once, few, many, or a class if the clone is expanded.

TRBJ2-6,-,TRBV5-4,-,TGTGCCAGCCTTCCGGCAGGGATCTCTGGGGCCAACGTCCTGACTTTC,CASLPAGISGANVLTF
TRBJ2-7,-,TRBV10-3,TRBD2,TGTGCCATCAGTGAGACTAGCGGGAGCGGTGGCGAGCAGTACTTC,CAISETSGSGGEQYF
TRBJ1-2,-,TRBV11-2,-,TGTGCCAGCAGCTTAGCGGAACGACGAGCGTATGGCTACACCTTC,CASSLAERRAYGYTF
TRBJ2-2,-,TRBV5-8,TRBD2,TGTGCCAGCAGCTTGGGACTAGCGGGAAGCGGGGAGCTGTTTTTT,CASSLGLAGSGELFF
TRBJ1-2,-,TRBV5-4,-,TGTGCCAGCAGCTTGGACGCCCTCAGGATTACTAGGGACGGCTACACCTTC,CASSLDALRITRDGYTF
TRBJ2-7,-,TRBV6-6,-,TGTGCCAGCAGTGACGTCCGGACTACCGACTACGAGCAGTACTTC,CASSDVRTTDYEQYF
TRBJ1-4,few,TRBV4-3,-,TGCGCCAGCAGCCAAGATGCCAGGACTAATGAAAAACTGTTTTTT,CASSQDARTNEKLFF
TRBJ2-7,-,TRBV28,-,TGTGCCAGCAGGTTCGTCGGAGTCTCCTACGAGCAGTACTTC,CASRFVGVSYEQYF
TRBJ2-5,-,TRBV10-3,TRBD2,TGTGCCATCTCTAGCGGGAGTGGAGAGACCCAGTACTTC,CAISSGSGETQYF
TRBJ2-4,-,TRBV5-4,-,TGTGCCAGCAGCGCGCAGGTGGGAGGAGGCAAAAACATTCAGTACTTC,CASSAQVGGGKNIQYF
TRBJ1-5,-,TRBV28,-,TGTGCCAGCACCCAGAACAGGCGCGGCGATCAGCCCCAGCATTTT,CASTQNRRGDQPQHF
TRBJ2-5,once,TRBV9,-,TGTGCCAGCAGCACCAGCCCCCTCCAAGAGACCCAGTACTTC,CASSTSPLQETQYF
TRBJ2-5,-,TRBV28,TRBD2,TGTGCCAGCAGGGGAATGGGGGGGAGTGCAGAGACCCAGTACTTC,CASRGMGGSAETQYF
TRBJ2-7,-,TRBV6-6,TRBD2,TGTGCCAGCGAGCTAGCGGGAAGCGAGCAGTACTTC,CASELAGSEQYF
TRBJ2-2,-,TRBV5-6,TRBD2,TGTGCCAGCAGCTTGAGTGAAGCTAGCGGAAACACCGGGGAGCTGTTTTTT,CASSLSEASGNTGELFF
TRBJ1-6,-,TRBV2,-,TGTGCCAGCAGTGGTCAGGGGAATTCACCCCTCCACTTT,CASSGQGNSPLHF